This T cell receptor beta chain was recorded in a study of T cell repertoires in cytomegalovirus infection. Germline CDR1 is DFQATT and CDR2 is SNEGSKA (reference sequence). The CDR3 contains 15 residues. Losses at the gene ends were 2 bases for V and 4 bases for J; bases not matched to a gene: 9. MiXCR, applied by TCRdb to the reads, yields one record per CDR3 protein. Of fewer than 300,000 distinct CDR3 sequences in the sample, about 23% are singletons; the top ten hold about 14%. This clonotype was recorded a few times. The origin of this receptor is a human donor in good health (CMV status not recorded). Some clones in this sample may be carry-over from other donors' samples. This chain connects TRBV20-1 to TRBJ1-1, with 8 bases that match TRBD1. Input material: PBMCs. DNA for the CDR3: TGCAGTGCTAGATCCCCCCAGGGGGCGGCCACTGAAGCTTTCTTT. Translating gives CSARSPQGAATEAFF.